This T cell receptor (beta chain) appears in the sequencing data of a study of T cell clones after liver transplantation. Whole-study context: In this trial, immunosuppression withdrawal was attempted within 2 years of liver transplant. A pre-transplant mixed lymphocyte reaction with TCRbeta sequencing defined graft-donor-reactive clones followed in post-transplant blood. Without induction therapy, subjects received standard immunosuppression until 12-24 months post-transplant.

This clone is a singleton in its sample. This table comes from immunoSEQ multiplex PCR, and its TCRdb copy is limited to in-frame clones, with some not included. The table records 55,000 or so clones, 71% of them present only once. Germline CDR1 is MNHEY and CDR2 is SVGAGI. The CDR3 loop spans 16 amino acids. The trim removed 4 bases at V and 4 bases at J, leaving 10 bases unmatched. CD3+CD4+ and CD3+CD8+ cells were FACS-sorted from thawed unstimulated PBMCs. This sequence joins TRBV6-5 and TRBJ1-3; 7 positions agree with TRBD1. The material was CD4+ T cells from blood, obtained before liver transplant. The origin of this receptor is a human donor who received a liver transplant. The CDR3 nucleotides are TGTGCCAGCAGTTCAGGGGGATTTCTCTCCGGAAACACCATATATTTT. It yields the protein CASSSGGFLSGNTIYF.